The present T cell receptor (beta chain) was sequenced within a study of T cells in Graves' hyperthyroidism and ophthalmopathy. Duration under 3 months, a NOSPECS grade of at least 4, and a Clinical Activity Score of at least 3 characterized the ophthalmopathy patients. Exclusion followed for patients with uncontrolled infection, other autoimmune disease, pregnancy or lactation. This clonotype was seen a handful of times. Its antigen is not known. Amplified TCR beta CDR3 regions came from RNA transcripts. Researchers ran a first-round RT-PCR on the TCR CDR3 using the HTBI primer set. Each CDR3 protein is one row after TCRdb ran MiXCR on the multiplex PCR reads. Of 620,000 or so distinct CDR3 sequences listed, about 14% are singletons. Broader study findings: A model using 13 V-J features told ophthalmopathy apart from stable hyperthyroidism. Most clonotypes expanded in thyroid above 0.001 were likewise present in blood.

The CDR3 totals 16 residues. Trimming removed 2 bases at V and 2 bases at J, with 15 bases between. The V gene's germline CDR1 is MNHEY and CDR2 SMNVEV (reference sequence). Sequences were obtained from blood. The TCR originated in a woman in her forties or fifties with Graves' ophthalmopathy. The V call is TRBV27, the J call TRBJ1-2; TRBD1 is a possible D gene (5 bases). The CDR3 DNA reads TGTGCCAGCAGTTTACTGGGGCAGCAACAAAACTATGGCTACACCTTC. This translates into CASSLLGQQQNYGYTF.